This passage covers 24 T cell receptor beta chains from one sample sequenced in a study of T cells after yellow fever vaccination. Each CDR3 protein gets one entry after TCRdb re-called the 5' RACE reads with MiXCR. Of 300,000 to 400,000 distinct CDR3 sequences listed, roughly 8.6% were seen once; the top ten hold 15% to 20%. Sequenced here: PBMCs, sampled about 49 days after the first yellow fever vaccination. The receptors originated from a man younger than 35 who received the YFV17D yellow fever vaccine.

This clonotype has a handful of counts. V is TRBV7-9 and J is TRBJ2-1, with TRBD1 identical over 7 bases. Germline assignment: CDR1 SEHNR and CDR2 FQNEAQ (reference sequence). Trimming removed 7 bases from V and 4 bases from J; junction bases left unmatched: 10. This CDR3 comprises 15 residues. CDR3 amino acids: CASTPGQGEYNEQFF. CDR3 in DNA: TGTGCCAGCACCCCCGGCCAGGGGGAGTACAATGAGCAGTTCTTC.

The chain couples TRBV20-1 to TRBJ1-2, with D unresolved. CDR3 length equals 13 residues. Per the germline V gene, CDR1 is DFQATT and CDR2 is SNEGSKA (reference sequence). Trimming removed 6 bases at V and 2 bases at J, with 13 bases between. CDR3 bases: TGCAGTGCCCGGCATAGGGAAAACTATGGCTACACCTTC. This gives the protein CSARHRENYGYTF.

The V call is TRBV4-1, the J call TRBJ1-5; TRBD1 is a possible D gene (5 bases). CDR3 length: 14 amino acids. Trimming took off 1 base at V and 5 bases at J, with 9 bases between the two ends. Germline loops: CDR1 MGHRA, CDR2 YSYEKL. The CDR3 region has the DNA TGCGCCAGCAGCCAAGCTGGGGGGGATCAGCCCCAGCATTTT. It encodes CASSQAGGDQPQHF.

This clonotype was seen a handful of times. This chain uses TRBV11-2 with TRBJ2-1, with TRBD1 matching 7 bases. Trimming removed 3 bases from V and 11 bases from J; junction bases left unmatched: 4. CDR1 and CDR2 (germline): SGHAT, FQNNGV. The CDR3 totals 12 residues. This CDR3 is CASSLTGQKQFF. CDR3 DNA sequence: TGTGCCAGCAGCTTGACGGGACAGAAGCAGTTCTTC.

This clonotype was counted a few times. This sequence joins TRBV4-3 and TRBJ1-4; D is uncertain. The V gene lost 4 bases and the J gene lost 0 bases, with 9 bases spanning the gap. The CDR3 covers 15 residues. The germline V gene has CDR1 LGHNA and CDR2 YSLEER. The CDR3 DNA is TGCGCCAGCAGCCCGGCCGGGACAACTAATGAAAAACTGTTTTTT. It specifies CASSPAGTTNEKLFF.

This clonotype has just a few counts. This chain connects TRBV10-3 to TRBJ2-3; maybe TRBD1 (5 bases). Trimming shortened V by 2 bases and J by 1 base, and 19 bases separated the two germline ends. Germline V CDR1 and CDR2: ENHRY, SYGVKD. This CDR3 spans 18 amino acids. In DNA form, the CDR3 reads TGTGCCATCAGTGAGCAAGGACACCATCCCGTTGGCACAGATACGCAGTATTTT. It translates to CAISEQGHHPVGTDTQYF.

This clonotype was observed a few times. The chain has TRBV6-2 or TRBV6-3 and TRBJ1-2, with 7 positions matching TRBD1. This CDR3 comprises 15 residues. The ends lost 5 bases at V and 3 bases at J; junction bases unmatched: 9. CDR1 and CDR2 from the germline V gene are MNHEY and SVGEGT. CDR3 DNA sequence: TGTGCCAGCAGTACCCAGGGGGGGGTTGACTATGGCTACACCTTC. The encoded protein is CASSTQGGVDYGYTF.

The CDR3 region has the DNA TGCAGTGCTACCGTGACAGGGGCGAAGGACTATGGCTACACCTTC. This gives the protein CSATVTGAKDYGYTF. The rearrangement uses TRBV20-1 and TRBJ1-2, with TRBD1 identical over 8 bases. With V trimmed by 4 bases and J by 3 bases, 10 bases remained unmatched. This CDR3 has 15 amino acids. CDR1 is DFQATT and CDR2 is SNEGSKA in the germline V gene (reference sequence).

The chain carries TRBV5-1 and TRBJ2-1; unclear D gene. Germline V gives CDR1 SGHRS, CDR2 YFSETQ. The CDR3 loop spans 15 amino acids. The V gene lost 0 bases and the J gene lost 3 bases, with 10 bases spanning the gap. CDR3 DNA: TGCGCCAGCAGCTTGGGTGCAAGGGACTACAATGAGCAGTTCTTC. This codes for CASSLGARDYNEQFF.

This clonotype was counted a few times. The chain is built from TRBV5-1 and TRBJ1-6; D is uncertain. Germline V CDR1 and CDR2: SGHRS, YFSETQ. The CDR3 runs to 14 residues. Trimming cost V 0 bases and J 9 bases, with 10 bases left between them. The CDR3 bases are TGCGCCAGCAGCTTGGGTGACTCGGGTTCACCCCTCCACTTT. This translates into CASSLGDSGSPLHF.

The V and J genes are TRBV6-6 and TRBJ2-3; D uncertain. The V end lost 4 bases, the J end lost 5 bases, and 7 bases lay between the germline ends. CDR1 and CDR2 (germline): MNHNY, SVGAGI (reference sequence). This CDR3 has 12 amino acids. The CDR3 spells CASSSVGDTQYF. The CDR3 DNA reads TGTGCCAGCAGTTCGGTGGGAGATACGCAGTATTTT.

This chain joins TRBV7-9 and TRBJ2-2; tentatively, D is TRBD2 (6 bases). The CDR3 covers 16 residues. Germline V gives CDR1 SEHNR, CDR2 FQNEAQ (reference sequence). V was clipped by 7 bases and J by 8 bases, with 23 bases between them. The CDR3 DNA reads TGTGCCAGCACCAAACCCTCGGGACTTAACCGTGGGGAGCTGTTTTTT. It is translated as CASTKPSGLNRGELFF.

The chain joins TRBV5-1 to TRBJ1-1; weak D call: TRBD1 (5 bases). This CDR3 has 14 residues. Trimming took 3 bases from V and 1 from J, leaving 10 bases between them. CDR1 is SGHRS and CDR2 is YFSETQ in the germline V gene. The CDR3 nucleotides are TGCGCCAGCAGCTACCAGGGCGCGAACACTGAAGCTTTCTTT. It yields the protein CASSYQGANTEAFF. The complete variable domain, with remaining parts taken from reference TRBV5-1 and TRBJ1-1, reads KAGVTQTPRYLIKTRGQQVTLSCSPISGHRSVSWYQQTPGQGLQFLFEYFSETQRNKGNFPGRFSGRQFSNSRSEMNVSTLELGDSALYLCASSYQGANTEAFFGQGTRLTVV.

This clonotype was picked up a small number of times. V gene TRBV12-3 or TRBV12-4 combines with J gene TRBJ1-6, with D possibly matching TRBD1 (6 bases). The CDR3 contains 14 residues. With 5 bases removed from V and 10 bases from J, the gap between germline ends came to 15 bases. CDR3 nucleotide sequence: TGTGCCAGCAGTCCAACAGGGATGAAATCACCCCTCCACTTT. This codes for CASSPTGMKSPLHF.

This clonotype was counted only a few times. The CDR3 nucleotides are TGTGCCAGCAGCCCATACAGGGGTAACAATGAGCAGTTCTTC. Translating it yields CASSPYRGNNEQFF. The rearrangement links TRBV6-1 to TRBJ2-1, with 7 nucleotides matching TRBD1. The V gene's germline CDR1 is MNHNS and CDR2 SASEGT. V lost 6 bases and J lost 5; bases outside the gene matches: 7. This CDR3 has 14 amino acids.

The V and J genes are TRBV5-1 and TRBJ2-1, with D unclear. The CDR3 contains 14 residues. In germline, CDR1 is SGHRS, CDR2 YFSETQ. V was clipped by 0 bases and J by 6 bases, with 10 bases between them. For the CDR3, the DNA is TGCGCCAGCAGCTTGGGGGAACAAGGCAATGAGCAGTTCTTC. This codes for CASSLGEQGNEQFF.

This clonotype was picked up a small number of times. V gene TRBV6-1 combines with J gene TRBJ2-5; TRBD2 matches 8 bases. The germline V gene has CDR1 MNHNS and CDR2 SASEGT. The CDR3 is 15 amino acids. Unmatched junction bases numbered 10, after V lost 6 bases and J lost 4 bases. The CDR3 reads CASSSPSSGLETQYF. CDR3 coding DNA: TGTGCCAGCAGCTCACCTTCTAGCGGGTTAGAGACCCAGTACTTC.

This chain links TRBV5-1 with TRBJ2-7; D not certain. CDR1 and CDR2 from the germline V gene are SGHRS and YFSETQ. V lost 2 bases, J lost 3 bases, and 15 bases lay in between. This CDR3 has 15 residues. The CDR3 bases are TGCGCCAGCAGCTTAGCAGGCGCCGGTAACTACGAGCAGTACGTC. Amino acids: CASSLAGAGNYEQYV.

CDR3 coding DNA: TGTGCCAGCAGTCCCACAAAGCTCGGGGATACGAACACTGAAGCTTTCTTT. It codes for CASSPTKLGDTNTEAFF. The chain recombines TRBV28 with TRBJ1-1; D unclear. Germline assignment: CDR1 MDHEN and CDR2 SYDVKM. Trimming took 5 bases from V and 1 from J, leaving 20 bases between them. The CDR3 runs 17 residues.

The chain recombines TRBV4-1 with TRBJ1-1; maybe TRBD1 (5 bases). The CDR3 runs to 15 residues. The germline CDR1 and CDR2 sequences are MGHRA and YSYEKL. The ends were cut back, 2 bases at V and 1 base at J, with 11 bases in the middle. This CDR3 reads CASSQLGRGNTEAFF. Written as DNA, the CDR3 is TGCGCCAGCAGCCAACTGGGACGAGGGAACACTGAAGCTTTCTTT.

Only a few counts were recorded for this clonotype. The CDR3 here is CSAPGTVNYGYTF. CDR3 in DNA: TGCAGTGCCCCCGGGACGGTTAACTATGGCTACACCTTC. The chain couples TRBV20-1 to TRBJ1-2, with D possibly TRBD1 on 5 matching bases. Germline V gene lookup returns CDR1 DFQATT and CDR2 SNEGSKA (reference sequence). The CDR3 sequence is 13 residues long. V was clipped by 6 bases and J by 1 base, with 12 bases between them.

This clonotype has ten or more counts. This chain uses TRBV28 with TRBJ2-7; possible D gene TRBD1, 6 bases. CDR3 length equals 14 residues. V shed 2 bases and J shed 6 bases, with 14 bases lying between them. Germline assignment: CDR1 MDHEN and CDR2 SYDVKM. The CDR3 DNA is TGTGCCAGCAGTTTACCAGGCAGGGGATCCGAGCAGTACGTC. It translates to CASSLPGRGSEQYV.

The chain uses TRBV6-1 and TRBJ1-2; TRBD1 matches 7 bases. Trimming removed 6 bases from V and 8 bases from J; junction bases left unmatched: 9. This CDR3 comprises 13 residues. The germline V gene encodes CDR1 MNHNS and CDR2 SASEGT. The CDR3, as DNA: TGTGCCAGCAGCCTCGGACAGGTCGGCGGCTACACCTTC. Encoded protein: CASSLGQVGGYTF.

The CDR3 nucleotides are TGCAGTGCGTTGACAGATACGCAGTATTTT. As protein: CSALTDTQYF. This chain joins TRBV20-1 and TRBJ2-3; D unclear. The V gene's germline CDR1 is DFQATT and CDR2 SNEGSKA (reference sequence). The CDR3 loop spans 10 amino acids. Trimming took off 6 bases at V and 3 bases at J, with 4 bases between the two ends.